These 3 T cell receptor beta chains came from one sample sequenced in a study of T cell changes during pregnancy in multiple sclerosis. The data were produced by immunoSEQ multiplex PCR, yet TCRdb's version contains in-frame clones alone and is incomplete. The sample has about 28,000 clones, 85% to 90% seen once. Specimen: CD4+ T cells from peripheral blood mononuclear cells, collected in the first trimester of pregnancy. These receptor sequences come from a female donor in good health, enrolled as a control in a pregnancy study.

V usage is TRBV7-9 and J usage is TRBJ1-1; TRBD1 might be the D (5 bases). Germline loops: CDR1 SEHNR, CDR2 FQNEAQ (reference sequence). The CDR3 spans 14 residues. Trimming cost V 5 bases and J 5 bases, with 15 bases left between them. CDR3 coding DNA: TGTGCCAGCAGCAACGGAAACCCAGGGACTGAAGCTTTCTTT. This translates into CASSNGNPGTEAFF.

The chain carries TRBV18 and TRBJ2-5; D is possibly TRBD1 (6 bases). This CDR3 is built from 12 residues. With 6 bases removed from V and 3 bases from J, the gap between germline ends came to 8 bases. From germline, CDR1 is KGHSH and CDR2 LQKENI. The CDR3 DNA reads TGTGCCAGCTCGGGACAAAAAGAGACCCAGTACTTC. It specifies CASSGQKETQYF.

The rearrangement joins TRBV9 to TRBJ1-1, with 8 bases lining up with TRBD1. Trimming took 3 bases from V and 2 from J; bases not matched to a gene: 12. Germline-derived CDR1 and CDR2 are SGDLS and YYNGEE. This CDR3 has 17 residues. The DNA for the CDR3 is TGTGCCAGCAGCGCCCTAGACCGACAGGGGACTAACACTGAAGCTTTCTTT. Translation: CASSALDRQGTNTEAFF.